This is a list of T cell receptor beta chains from one sample in a study of blood T cell repertoires in COVID-19. Sequencing was performed with immunoSEQ multiplex PCR; in TCRdb, only in-frame clones are kept and a portion is missing. Among about 67,000 clones listed, more than 75% were seen once. Sequencing was performed on peripheral blood. These receptors came from a man aged 45-60 years with active COVID-19. Both conserved end residues are part of each CDR3. Expanded clones are given a class, and other clones once, few, many or no size at all.

CDR3: CASSPGQGTYEQYF
V: TRBV19
J: TRBJ2-7
size: NA

CDR3: CASRPLPETGSDTQYF
V: TRBV28
J: TRBJ2-3
size: NA

CDR3: CASSVLGTGNTIYF
V: TRBV9
J: TRBJ1-3
size: NA

CDR3: CASESWGSGSTDTQYF
V: TRBV19
J: TRBJ2-3
size: NA

CDR3: CSVNTGGPSYEQYF
V: TRBV29-1
J: TRBJ2-7
size: NA

CDR3: CASSPNDFRVWDYGYTF
V: TRBV4-1
J: TRBJ1-2
size: NA

CDR3: CATSDTRQSPDTQYF
V: TRBV24-1
J: TRBJ2-3
size: NA

CDR3: CASSLDRGYGYTF
V: TRBV27
J: TRBJ1-2
size: NA

CDR3: CASSLSNSPLHF
V: TRBV7-6
J: TRBJ1-6
size: NA

CDR3: CASSLRRGGALSYEQYF
V: TRBV28
J: TRBJ2-7
size: NA

CDR3: CAWNDGENYGYTF
V: TRBV30
J: TRBJ1-2
size: NA

CDR3: CASSPLERVGMTEAFF
V: TRBV4-2
J: TRBJ1-1
size: few

CDR3: CASNRRRLNTEAFF
V: TRBV28
J: TRBJ1-1
size: NA

CDR3: CASSRTASTGELFF
V: TRBV6-2/TRBV6-3
J: TRBJ2-2
size: NA

CDR3: CASSGRGSGNTIYF
V: TRBV5-6
J: TRBJ1-3
size: NA

CDR3: CASSVEGTGNREAFF
V: TRBV9
J: TRBJ1-1
size: few

CDR3: CASSFPRDRGREGNQPQHF
V: TRBV27
J: TRBJ1-5
size: NA

CDR3: CATSAGEKLFF
V: TRBV24-1
J: TRBJ1-4
size: NA

CDR3: CAILAGPYEQYF
V: TRBV6-5
J: TRBJ2-7
size: NA

CDR3: CASSLFNRGNEQFF
V: TRBV5-1
J: TRBJ2-1
size: NA

CDR3: CATSDPYRATGELFF
V: TRBV24-1
J: TRBJ2-2
size: NA

CDR3: CASSYWGVRDSSGNTIYF
V: TRBV5-1
J: TRBJ1-3
size: few

CDR3: CASSQAQDGYTF
V: TRBV3-1/TRBV3-2
J: TRBJ1-2
size: NA

CDR3: CATSAGQGYGYTF
V: TRBV24-1
J: TRBJ1-2
size: NA

CDR3: CASGDRGGYGYTF
V: TRBV27
J: TRBJ1-2
size: NA

CDR3: CASSPGQAISYNEQFF
V: TRBV18
J: TRBJ2-1
size: NA

CDR3: CASSLGGSISYEQYF
V: TRBV5-5
J: TRBJ2-7
size: NA

CDR3: CASSPNFNEKLFF
V: TRBV18
J: TRBJ1-4
size: NA

CDR3: CASSEATGSPPLNEQFF
V: TRBV2
J: TRBJ2-1
size: NA

CDR3: CASSTAGVGSYEQYF
V: TRBV7-2
J: TRBJ2-7
size: NA

CDR3: CASSPGDGASGIAGANVLTF
V: TRBV4-1
J: TRBJ2-6
size: once

CDR3: CASSPYGSGANVLTF
V: TRBV5-6
J: TRBJ2-6
size: NA

CDR3: CTSSPRGAWRVQGNEQFF
V: TRBV1
J: TRBJ2-1
size: NA

CDR3: CASSQQGVVGDTQYF
V: TRBV7-2
J: TRBJ2-3
size: NA

CDR3: CAIAGTANQPQHF
V: TRBV2
J: TRBJ1-5
size: once

CDR3: CASSPFQETQYF
V: TRBV7-3
J: TRBJ2-5
size: NA

CDR3: CSVVRGNSYGYTF
V: TRBV29-1
J: TRBJ1-2
size: NA

CDR3: CASSQDYLSAGNYGYTF
V: TRBV4-3
J: TRBJ1-2
size: NA

CDR3: CANSITQENTEAFF
V: TRBV18
J: TRBJ1-1
size: NA

CDR3: CASSPDIEQYF
V: TRBV9
J: TRBJ2-7
size: NA

CDR3: CATSGTSTLETQYF
V: TRBV24-1
J: TRBJ2-5
size: NA

CDR3: CASSGARATGRDTEAFF
V: TRBV9
J: TRBJ1-1
size: NA

CDR3: CASSQEGRRGPNTGELFF
V: TRBV4-3
J: TRBJ2-2
size: NA

CDR3: CASSQDEENLHYNEQFF
V: TRBV3-1/TRBV3-2
J: TRBJ2-1
size: NA